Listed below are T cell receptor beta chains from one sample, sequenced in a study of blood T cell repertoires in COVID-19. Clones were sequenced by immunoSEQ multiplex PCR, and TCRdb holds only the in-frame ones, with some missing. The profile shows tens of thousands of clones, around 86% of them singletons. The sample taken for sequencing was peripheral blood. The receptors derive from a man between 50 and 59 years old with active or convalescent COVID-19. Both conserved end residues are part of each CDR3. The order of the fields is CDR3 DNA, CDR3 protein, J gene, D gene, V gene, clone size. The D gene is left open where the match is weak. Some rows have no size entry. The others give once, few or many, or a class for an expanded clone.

CDR3 DNA: TGTGCCAGCAGTTTAGTAATCGGAAACACCATATATTTT
CDR3 protein: CASSLVIGNTIYF
J gene: TRBJ1-3
D gene: .
V gene: TRBV6-5
clone size: .

CDR3 DNA: TGTGCCAGCAGTAGCCAGACAGGGGCCCCAAGCGAGCAGTACTTC
CDR3 protein: CASSSQTGAPSEQYF
J gene: TRBJ2-7
D gene: TRBD1
V gene: TRBV6-5
clone size: .

CDR3 DNA: TGTGCCAGTAGTATCCCCGTCGAGGAAACACATTCACCCCTCCACTTT
CDR3 protein: CASSIPVEETHSPLHF
J gene: TRBJ1-6
D gene: .
V gene: TRBV19
clone size: .

CDR3 DNA: TGCGCCAGCAGCCGGACAGGGGACCATGAGCAGTTCTTC
CDR3 protein: CASSRTGDHEQFF
J gene: TRBJ2-1
D gene: TRBD1
V gene: TRBV5-1
clone size: .

CDR3 DNA: TGCGCCAGCAGCCAACAGGGCCGGACCACTGAAGCTTTCTTT
CDR3 protein: CASSQQGRTTEAFF
J gene: TRBJ1-1
D gene: .
V gene: TRBV4-3
clone size: .

CDR3 DNA: TGTGCCAGCAGCTTAACCGGGGAGGGATACGAGCAGTACTTC
CDR3 protein: CASSLTGEGYEQYF
J gene: TRBJ2-7
D gene: TRBD2
V gene: TRBV7-9
clone size: .

CDR3 DNA: TGCGCCAGCAGCAACCAACAGGTTAGGACCCAGTACTTC
CDR3 protein: CASSNQQVRTQYF
J gene: TRBJ2-5
D gene: .
V gene: TRBV5-1
clone size: .

CDR3 DNA: TGCGCCAGCAGCCAAGACAGGGGGGCGGGCAATCAGCCCCAGCATTTT
CDR3 protein: CASSQDRGAGNQPQHF
J gene: TRBJ1-5
D gene: TRBD1
V gene: TRBV4-1
clone size: .

CDR3 DNA: TGTGCCAGCTCACCTTCGGGACAGCCGAACACTGAAGCTTTCTTT
CDR3 protein: CASSPSGQPNTEAFF
J gene: TRBJ1-1
D gene: TRBD1
V gene: TRBV18
clone size: .

CDR3 DNA: TGTGCCACCACCCTGGACAGCGCAAGTGAGACCCAGTACTTC
CDR3 protein: CATTLDSASETQYF
J gene: TRBJ2-5
D gene: .
V gene: TRBV19
clone size: .

CDR3 DNA: TGTGCCAGCAGCCGCTTGACACAAAAACCCACAGATACGCAGTATTTT
CDR3 protein: CASSRLTQKPTDTQYF
J gene: TRBJ2-3
D gene: .
V gene: TRBV7-2
clone size: once

CDR3 DNA: TGTGCCAGCAGTTTATCCCAGGGGGTGAATTCACCCCTCCACTTT
CDR3 protein: CASSLSQGVNSPLHF
J gene: TRBJ1-6
D gene: TRBD1
V gene: TRBV28
clone size: .

CDR3 DNA: TGTGCCAGCAGAGAAGCACTCTTAGCGAGTTCCTACGAGCAGTACTTC
CDR3 protein: CASREALLASSYEQYF
J gene: TRBJ2-7
D gene: .
V gene: TRBV2
clone size: .

CDR3 DNA: TGCGCCAGCAGGGCCGGGACTAGCGGAAGCACAGATACGCAGTATTTT
CDR3 protein: CASRAGTSGSTDTQYF
J gene: TRBJ2-3
D gene: TRBD2
V gene: TRBV5-1
clone size: .

CDR3 DNA: TGCGCCAGCAGCCAAGCTTCTGTAGGGGTTCGCACAGATACGCAGTATTTT
CDR3 protein: CASSQASVGVRTDTQYF
J gene: TRBJ2-3
D gene: .
V gene: TRBV4-1
clone size: once

CDR3 DNA: TGTGCCACCAGTGATCCCCGGGACAAAAACACAGATACGCAGTATTTT
CDR3 protein: CATSDPRDKNTDTQYF
J gene: TRBJ2-3
D gene: .
V gene: TRBV24-1
clone size: .

CDR3 DNA: TGTGCCACCAGCAGAGAGGCGGGACAGGGATATGGCTACACCTTC
CDR3 protein: CATSREAGQGYGYTF
J gene: TRBJ1-2
D gene: TRBD1
V gene: TRBV15
clone size: .

CDR3 DNA: TGTGCCAGCAGCGTAGTAGCGGGGGTGAGCACAGATACGCAGTATTTT
CDR3 protein: CASSVVAGVSTDTQYF
J gene: TRBJ2-3
D gene: TRBD2
V gene: TRBV9
clone size: .

CDR3 DNA: TGTGCCAGTAGTAAGGGGCAGTATAGCAATCAGCCCCAGCATTTT
CDR3 protein: CASSKGQYSNQPQHF
J gene: TRBJ1-5
D gene: .
V gene: TRBV19
clone size: once

CDR3 DNA: TGCAGCGTTGAGAGGTCTAGCGGATACAATGAGCAGTTCTTC
CDR3 protein: CSVERSSGYNEQFF
J gene: TRBJ2-1
D gene: TRBD2
V gene: TRBV29-1
clone size: .

CDR3 DNA: TGTGCCAGCAGCTTAGTTTGGGCAGGGTCTTCCGGGGAGCTGTTTTTT
CDR3 protein: CASSLVWAGSSGELFF
J gene: TRBJ2-2
D gene: .
V gene: TRBV11-2
clone size: .

CDR3 DNA: TGTGCCACCAGTAGAGCGGGACAGGGTGGATCCGGGGAGCTGTTTTTT
CDR3 protein: CATSRAGQGGSGELFF
J gene: TRBJ2-2
D gene: TRBD1
V gene: TRBV24-1
clone size: .

CDR3 DNA: TGTGCCAGCAGTGCCGGGACTAGCGATATTTCCGATACGCAGTATTTT
CDR3 protein: CASSAGTSDISDTQYF
J gene: TRBJ2-3
D gene: TRBD2
V gene: TRBV6-1
clone size: .

CDR3 DNA: TGTGCCAGCAGTTCCAGGGCAGAAACCTATAATTCACCCCTCCACTTT
CDR3 protein: CASSSRAETYNSPLHF
J gene: TRBJ1-6
D gene: .
V gene: TRBV28
clone size: .

CDR3 DNA: TGTGCCAGTAGTCCCATCCCAGGGTTTAGCAATCAGCCCCAGCATTTT
CDR3 protein: CASSPIPGFSNQPQHF
J gene: TRBJ1-5
D gene: .
V gene: TRBV19
clone size: .

CDR3 DNA: TGTGCCAGCAGCTTAGCCCAGGGCCTCGACTATGGCTACACCTTC
CDR3 protein: CASSLAQGLDYGYTF
J gene: TRBJ1-2
D gene: .
V gene: TRBV11-2
clone size: .

CDR3 DNA: TGTGCCAGCAGCTTCTTTTCAGGGGTTAGCAATCAGCCCCAGCATTTT
CDR3 protein: CASSFFSGVSNQPQHF
J gene: TRBJ1-5
D gene: .
V gene: TRBV5-6
clone size: .

CDR3 DNA: TGTGCCAGCAGTTTGTATGCGGAGGGGGAGACCCAGTACTTC
CDR3 protein: CASSLYAEGETQYF
J gene: TRBJ2-5
D gene: .
V gene: TRBV28
clone size: .